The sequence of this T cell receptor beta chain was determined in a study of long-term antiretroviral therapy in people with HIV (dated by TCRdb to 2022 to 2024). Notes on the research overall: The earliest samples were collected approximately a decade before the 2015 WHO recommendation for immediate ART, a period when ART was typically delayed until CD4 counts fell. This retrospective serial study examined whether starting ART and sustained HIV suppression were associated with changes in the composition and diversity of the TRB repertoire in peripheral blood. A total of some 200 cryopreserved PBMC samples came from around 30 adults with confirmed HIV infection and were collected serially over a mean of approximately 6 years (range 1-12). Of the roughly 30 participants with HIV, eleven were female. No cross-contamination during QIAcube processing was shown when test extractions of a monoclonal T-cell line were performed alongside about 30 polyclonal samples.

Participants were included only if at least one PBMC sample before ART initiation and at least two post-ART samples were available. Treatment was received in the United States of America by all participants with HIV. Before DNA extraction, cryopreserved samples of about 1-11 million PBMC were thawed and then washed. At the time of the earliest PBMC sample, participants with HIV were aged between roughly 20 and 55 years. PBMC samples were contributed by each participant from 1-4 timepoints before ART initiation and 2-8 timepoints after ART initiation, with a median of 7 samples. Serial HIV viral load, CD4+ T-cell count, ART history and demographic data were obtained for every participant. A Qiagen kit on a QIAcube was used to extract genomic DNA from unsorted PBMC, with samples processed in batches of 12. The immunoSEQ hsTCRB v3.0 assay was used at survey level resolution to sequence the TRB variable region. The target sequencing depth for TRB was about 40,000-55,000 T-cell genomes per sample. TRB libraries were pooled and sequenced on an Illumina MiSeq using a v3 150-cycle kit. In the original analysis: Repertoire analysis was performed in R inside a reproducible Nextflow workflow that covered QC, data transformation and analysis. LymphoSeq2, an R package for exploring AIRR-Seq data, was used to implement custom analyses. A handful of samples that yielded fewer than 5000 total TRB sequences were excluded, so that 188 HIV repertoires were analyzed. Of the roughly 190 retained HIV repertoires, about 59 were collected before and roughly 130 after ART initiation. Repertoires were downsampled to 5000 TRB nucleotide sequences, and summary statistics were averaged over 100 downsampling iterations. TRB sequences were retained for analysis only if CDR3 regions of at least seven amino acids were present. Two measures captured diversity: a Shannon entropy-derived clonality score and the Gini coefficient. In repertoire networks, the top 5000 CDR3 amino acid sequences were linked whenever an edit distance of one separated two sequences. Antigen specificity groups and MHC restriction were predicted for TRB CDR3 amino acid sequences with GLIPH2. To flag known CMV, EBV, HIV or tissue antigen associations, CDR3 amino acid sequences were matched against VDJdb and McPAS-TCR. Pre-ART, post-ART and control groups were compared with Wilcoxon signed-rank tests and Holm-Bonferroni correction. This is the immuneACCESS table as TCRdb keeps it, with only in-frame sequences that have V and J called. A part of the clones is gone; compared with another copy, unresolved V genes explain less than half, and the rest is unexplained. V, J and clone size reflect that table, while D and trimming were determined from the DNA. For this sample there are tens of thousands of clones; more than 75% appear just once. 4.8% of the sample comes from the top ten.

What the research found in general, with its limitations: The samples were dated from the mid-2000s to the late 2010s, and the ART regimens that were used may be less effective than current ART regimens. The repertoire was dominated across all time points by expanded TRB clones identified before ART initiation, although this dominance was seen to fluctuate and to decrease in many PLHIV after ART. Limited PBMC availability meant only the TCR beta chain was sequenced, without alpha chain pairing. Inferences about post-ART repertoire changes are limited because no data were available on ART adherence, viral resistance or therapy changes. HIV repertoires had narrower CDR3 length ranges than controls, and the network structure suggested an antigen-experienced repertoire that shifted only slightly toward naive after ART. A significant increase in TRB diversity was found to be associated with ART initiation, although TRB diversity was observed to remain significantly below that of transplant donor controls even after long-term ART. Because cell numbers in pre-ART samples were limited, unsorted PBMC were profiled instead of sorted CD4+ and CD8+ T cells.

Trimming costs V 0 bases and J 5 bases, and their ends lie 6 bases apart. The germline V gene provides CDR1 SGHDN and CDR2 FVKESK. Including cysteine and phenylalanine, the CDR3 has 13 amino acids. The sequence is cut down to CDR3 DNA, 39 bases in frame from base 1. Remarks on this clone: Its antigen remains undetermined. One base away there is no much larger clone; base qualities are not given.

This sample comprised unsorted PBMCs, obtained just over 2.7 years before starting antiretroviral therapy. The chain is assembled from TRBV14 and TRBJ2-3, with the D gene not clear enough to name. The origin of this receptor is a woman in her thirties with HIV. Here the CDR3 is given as CASSQDHGDTQYF. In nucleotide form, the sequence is TGTGCCAGCAGCCAAGATCATGGAGATACGCAGTATTTT.